Described below is a single TCR beta chain sequence and its context. The clone's antigen remains unknown. The sample holds no much larger clone one base away, and base qualities are not on file. The CDR3 regions of human TCRbeta chains were analyzed by immunosequencing. On the authors' methods: Repertoire TCRs were checked for matches against a reference library of SARS-CoV-2-specific TCRs that had been generated using the MIRA antigen-specificity platform. Breadth was defined as the fraction of unique TCRs that were SARS-CoV-2-associated. Depth was defined as the fraction of total T cells that were SARS-CoV-2-associated. Using the MIRA data, each spike-specific TCR was mapped to the spike region that the TCR reacts to and placed in a CD4 or CD8 class. Log10-transformed breadth and depth values were compared by one-way ANOVA with Sidak's multiple comparisons tests. TCRdb holds this immuneACCESS table with in-frame rearrangements only. Some clones are missing; in checked studies, unresolved V genes explain under half, and the rest has no known cause. That table gives V, J and clone size, and the DNA gave D and trimming. The sample table records roughly 100,000 clones; 93% of these occur just once. The ten biggest clones cover around 5% of the sample.

CDR1 is given as SGHAT and CDR2 as FQNNGV, both from the germline V gene. V lost 4 bases and J lost 6 bases, and the count of bases not matched to a germline gene is 8. The CDR3, cysteine through phenylalanine, is 15 amino acids long. Solely the CDR3 DNA is kept, with 45 bases framed from the first base. The sample originates from a study of T cell responses to AZD1222 COVID-19 vaccine (dated by TCRdb to about 2021). Broadly, across the study: AZD1222 recipients with second doses at about 4 weeks or about 12 weeks were pooled, because spike-specific TCR depth and breadth did not differ between schedules. TCR sequencing covered more than 230 trial participants: 207 given two doses of AZD1222 and 26 given two doses of MenACWY control vaccine. Enrollment into the trials was organized by age into subgroups of 18-55, 56-69 and 70-plus years, and those subgroups contained roughly 150, 30 and 60 TCR-sequenced participants, respectively. What the work shows at the level of the full study, not this receptor alone: Because no samples from the day 14 peak response were available, repertoires could be characterized only after the peak T cell response. CD4 TCRs associated with the vaccine covered the entire spike protein, and the dominant responses were in regions 160-218 and 743-854. Conclusions about previously exposed vaccinees are limited because only six or seven AZD1222 recipients were SARS-CoV-2 seropositive at baseline. The 56-69-year group was small, and its depth increase did not reach significance, likely because of low power. Participants were mostly white British, with more females than males. The authors suggested clonal diversity may have been underestimated. After two AZD1222 doses, spike-specific TCR breadth and depth were significantly higher than at day 0 and than in MenACWY recipients. Nearly half of unique spike-specific TCRs reportedly recognized epitopes outside regions mutated in the B.1.351 and B.1.1.7 variants.

The time point label, read with the paper, signifies: baseline before first vaccination. The vaccinee samples were drawn from two UK trials, COV001 and COV002, one of which was a single-blind randomized controlled phase 2/3 trial testing AZD1222 (ChAdOx1 nCoV-19) in healthy adults. Trial participant PBMC samples were collected at day 0 and day 28 after the second dose for TCRbeta chain sequencing. The receptor chain draws on TRBV11-2 and TRBJ2-4; 8 central bases correspond to TRBD1. The TCR originated in an adult in good health. Sequenced here: peripheral blood, sampled on day 0 of AZD1222 vaccination. The nucleotide sequence reads as follows: TGTGCCAGCAGCTATAGACAGGGGTCGAGAAACATTCAGTACTTC. It codes for CASSYRQGSRNIQYF.